This T cell receptor (beta chain) is drawn from a study of CD8 T cells in Susac syndrome. With random hexamers, reverse transcription was performed on about 0.5 to 1 ug of RNA. Amplification of TCR beta CDR3 by immunoSEQ multiplex PCR spanned 54 Vbeta and 13 Jbeta. TCRdb used MiXCR to reprocess the immunoSEQ multiplex PCR reads, holding one entry per CDR3 protein. This sample carries about 280,000 distinct CDR3 sequences, approximately 84% of them seen once, and the ten largest clones take 0.11%. The authors carried out high-throughput sequencing of TCR beta. They applied it to CD8+ and CD4+ T cells obtained from blood. The TEMRA cells underwent FACS enrichment, while the CD8+ and CD4+ T cells underwent negative isolation. CDR3 length equals 15 residues. The V and J ends lost 5 bases and 0 bases, in that order; junction bases with no gene match: 6.

The specimen sequenced was CD8+ T cells from PBMCs. The sequence was collected from a human donor with multiple sclerosis. This rearrangement joins TRBV12-3 or TRBV12-4 to TRBJ1-1; 7 bases map to TRBD1. DNA for the CDR3: TGTGCCAGCAGTCCCCAGGGGGGCGTGAACACTGAAGCTTTCTTT. It encodes CASSPQGGVNTEAFF.